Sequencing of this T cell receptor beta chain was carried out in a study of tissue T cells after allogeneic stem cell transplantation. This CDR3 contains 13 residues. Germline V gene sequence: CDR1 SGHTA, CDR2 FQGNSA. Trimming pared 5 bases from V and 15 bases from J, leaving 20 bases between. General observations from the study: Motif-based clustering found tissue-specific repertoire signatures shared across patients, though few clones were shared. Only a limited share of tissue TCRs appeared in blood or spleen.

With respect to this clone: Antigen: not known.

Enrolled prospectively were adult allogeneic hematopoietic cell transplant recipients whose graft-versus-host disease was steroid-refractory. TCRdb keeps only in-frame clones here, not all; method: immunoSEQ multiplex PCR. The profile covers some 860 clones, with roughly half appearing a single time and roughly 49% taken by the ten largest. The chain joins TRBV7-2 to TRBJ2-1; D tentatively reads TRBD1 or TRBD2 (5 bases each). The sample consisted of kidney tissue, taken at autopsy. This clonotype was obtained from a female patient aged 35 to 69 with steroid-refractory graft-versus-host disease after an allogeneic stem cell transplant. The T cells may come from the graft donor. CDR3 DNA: TGTGCCAGCAGCCCCCCCGGGACCAAGGTCTCGTTCTTC. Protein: CASSPPGTKVSFF. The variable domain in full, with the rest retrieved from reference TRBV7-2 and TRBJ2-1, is GAGVSQSPSNKVTEKGKDVELRCDPISGHTALYWYRQSLGQGLEFLIYFQGNSAPDKSGLPSDRFSAERTGGSVSTLTIQRTQQEDSAVYLCASSPPGTKVSFFGPGTRLTVL.